Listed here are 29 T cell receptor beta chains from one sample, sequenced in a study of long-term antiretroviral therapy in people with HIV (dated 2022 in TCRdb). The immunoSEQ hsTCRB v3.0 assay was used at survey level resolution to sequence the TRB variable region. TCRdb retrieved this table from immuneACCESS and kept in-frame rearrangements only. Not all clones are present; in checked studies, unresolved V genes account for under half, and no reason is known for the remainder. Present in this sample are 48,000 or so clones, around 84% of which were seen just once. Approximately 3.2% of the sample belongs to the ten largest clones. Specimen: unsorted PBMCs, collected 0.8 years after starting antiretroviral therapy. These receptors came from a woman aged 18-35 years with HIV.

The chain joins TRBV7-9 to TRBJ1-6, with 10 bases fitting TRBD1. Germline V gives CDR1 SEHNR, CDR2 FQNEAQ (reference sequence). The CDR3 has 14 residues. V shed 4 bases and J 8 bases; nucleotides not matched to a gene: 2. The CDR3 region has the DNA TGTGCCAGCAGCTCGACAGGGGGCGATTCACCCCTCCACTTT. Translating gives CASSSTGGDSPLHF.

The chain recombines TRBV5-4 with TRBJ1-2; D call uncertain. Germline V CDR1 and CDR2: SGHNT, YYREEE (reference sequence). The V gene lost 0 bases and the J gene lost 4 bases, with 7 bases spanning the gap. The CDR3 sequence is 13 residues long. The DNA of the CDR3 is TGTGCCAGCAGCTTGGGTCCCAGCTATGGCTACACCTTC. It codes for CASSLGPSYGYTF.

The chain couples TRBV1 to TRBJ2-4; the table's D call of TRBD2 was not tested on the DNA. TRBV1 represents a pseudogene. The CDR3 is made up of 21 amino acids. CDR3 sequence: CTSSLLLGLAGPVPAKNIQYF. The CDR3, as DNA: TGCACCAGCAGCCTCCTCTTGGGACTAGCGGGACCCGTGCCTGCAAAAAACATTCAGTACTTC.

The rearrangement links TRBV11-1 to TRBJ2-2; tentatively, D is TRBD2 (6 bases). V was trimmed by 3 bases and J by 6 bases, leaving 14 bases between them. CDR1 and CDR2 from the germline V gene are SGHAT and FQDESV (reference sequence). The CDR3 extends over 15 amino acids. The CDR3 is CASSFVRLGAGELFF. In DNA, the CDR3 is TGTGCCAGCAGCTTCGTCAGACTAGGGGCCGGGGAGCTGTTTTTT.

The chain combines TRBV5-6 with TRBJ1-4, with D possibly matching TRBD1 (6 bases). The germline V gene encodes CDR1 SGHDT and CDR2 YYEEEE. This CDR3 contains 17 residues. The germline V and J ends were trimmed by 4 bases and 11 bases, with 27 bases remaining between them. CDR3 sequence reads: CASSINRPLIYQGKLFF. CDR3 coding DNA: TGTGCCAGCAGCATTAACCGGCCGTTAATATACCAGGGGAAACTGTTTTTT.

The chain links TRBV5-1 to TRBJ2-7; 9 positions agree with TRBD2. The CDR3 length is 13 residues. CDR1 SGHRS and CDR2 YFSETQ come from the germline V gene. V shed 0 bases, J shed 7 bases, and the junction held 2 bases outside the gene matches. CDR3 loop: CASSLVRGGEQYF. The CDR3 DNA follows: TGCGCCAGCAGCTTGGTGCGGGGGGGAGAGCAGTACTTC. Full variable domain (outside the CDR3, taken from reference TRBV5-1 and TRBJ2-7): KAGVTQTPRYLIKTRGQQVTLSCSPISGHRSVSWYQQTPGQGLQFLFEYFSETQRNKGNFPGRFSGRQFSNSRSEMNVSTLELGDSALYLCASSLVRGGEQYFGPGTRLTVT.

The chain combines TRBV18 with TRBJ1-3; D may be TRBD1 (6 bases). CDR3 size: 18 residues. Trimming left V 3 bases short and J 1 base short, with 19 bases between. Germline loops: CDR1 KGHSH, CDR2 LQKENI. The CDR3 is CASSPQIGQIESGNTIYF. The DNA of the CDR3 is TGTGCCAGCTCACCTCAGATCGGACAGATTGAATCTGGAAACACCATATATTTT.

This clone was recorded a few times. The V and J genes are TRBV11-2 and TRBJ1-2; D not certain. V was shortened by 5 bases and J by 4 bases, with 11 bases between the two germline ends. The germline gives CDR1 SGHAT, CDR2 FQNNGV. This CDR3 contains 13 residues. CDR3: CASSPRVGYGYTF. CDR3 nucleotide sequence: TGTGCCAGCAGCCCGAGGGTTGGCTATGGCTACACCTTC. The variable domain in full, with the rest retrieved from reference TRBV11-2 and TRBJ1-2, is EAGVAQSPRYKIIEKRQSVAFWCNPISGHATLYWYQQILGQGPKLLIQFQNNGVVDDSQLPKDRFSAERLKGVDSTLKIQPAKLEDSAVYLCASSPRVGYGYTFGSGTRLTVV.

CDR3 region: CASTLDRGTEAFF. The CDR3 DNA reads TGTGCCAGCACCTTAGATCGGGGGACTGAAGCTTTCTTT. This sequence joins TRBV6-5 and TRBJ1-1; a possible D gene is TRBD1 (5 bases). The CDR3 has 13 amino acids. Germline V gene lookup returns CDR1 MNHEY and CDR2 SVGAGI. The V gene lost 7 bases and the J gene lost 5 bases, with 14 bases spanning the gap.

This clone appeared once. The chain employs TRBV5-1 and TRBJ1-2; tentatively, D is TRBD1 (5 bases). The V end lost 0 bases, the J end lost 3 bases, and 12 bases lay between the germline ends. The germline gives CDR1 SGHRS, CDR2 YFSETQ. The CDR3 consists of 15 residues. The CDR3 sequence is CASSLVAGQDYGYTF. The DNA for the CDR3 is TGCGCCAGCAGCTTGGTGGCAGGGCAGGACTATGGCTACACCTTC.

This rearrangement joins TRBV5-1 to TRBJ1-1, with D possibly TRBD1 on 5 matching bases. Germline loops: CDR1 SGHRS, CDR2 YFSETQ. The CDR3 runs to 15 residues. Trimming took off 0 bases at V and 10 bases at J, with 19 bases between the two ends. The CDR3 reads CASSLGESRGPSAFF. CDR3 DNA sequence: TGCGCCAGCAGCTTGGGGGAGAGTAGGGGACCCTCAGCTTTCTTT.

V gene TRBV29-1 combines with J gene TRBJ2-2; 11 nucleotides line up with TRBD2. The CDR3 runs to 16 residues. Germline V gene data show CDR1 as SQVTM and CDR2 as ANQGSEA. Trimming removed 6 bases from V and 5 bases from J; junction bases left unmatched: 11. The chain's CDR3 is CSVAQLAGVGTGELFF. CDR3 nucleotide sequence: TGCAGCGTCGCCCAACTAGCGGGAGTGGGTACCGGGGAGCTGTTTTTT.

This clone occurred a few times. This rearrangement joins TRBV7-3 to TRBJ2-1, with 10 bases fitting TRBD1. V shed 4 bases and J 7 bases; nucleotides not matched to a gene: 10. Looked up from germline, CDR1 is SGHTA and CDR2 is FQGTGA. The CDR3 spans 16 residues. In DNA, the CDR3 is TGTGCCAGCAGCTGGGGTCCGGACAGGGGGTATAATGAGCAGTTCTTC. Protein sequence: CASSWGPDRGYNEQFF.

This chain connects TRBV7-6 to TRBJ2-7, with a weak D call TRBD1 (7 bases). This CDR3 has 16 residues. V was cut by 5 bases and J by 2 bases, with 19 bases left in between. Germline CDR1 and CDR2: SGHVS and FNYEAQ. The CDR3 nucleotides read TGTGCCAGCAGCCCCAACCCAGGGGGGAGTCCCTACGAGCAGTACTTC. It codes for CASSPNPGGSPYEQYF.

V gene TRBV4-2 combines with J gene TRBJ2-1; 8 positions agree with TRBD2. Looked up from germline, CDR1 is LGHNA and CDR2 is YNFKEQ. The CDR3 is 16 amino acids. J lost 7 bases, V lost 6 bases, and 14 bases had no gene match. CDR3 coding DNA: TGTGCCAGCAGGCCTAGAGCGGGAGAAGCTAGGAATGAGCAGTTCTTC. This translates into CASRPRAGEARNEQFF.

This chain connects TRBV27 to TRBJ2-7; D is ambiguous. Germline V CDR1 and CDR2: MNHEY, SMNVEV (reference sequence). V was cut by 5 bases and J by 2 bases, with 16 bases left in between. The CDR3 is made up of 15 amino acids. CDR3 sequence (DNA): TGTGCCAGCAGTCCCTCTCCCAGACTCACCTACGAGCAGTACTTC. Translating gives CASSPSPRLTYEQYF.

The genes are TRBV9 and TRBJ1-1, with D possibly matching TRBD1 (5 bases). The CDR3 runs to 13 residues. The V end was cut by 1 base, the J end by 7 bases, with 11 bases between. The germline V gene has CDR1 SGDLS and CDR2 YYNGEE. CDR3 sequence (DNA): TGTGCCAGCAGCGTAACGGGTACAGGTGAAGCTTTCTTT. Translated, it gives CASSVTGTGEAFF.

The chain recombines TRBV6-1 with TRBJ2-7; 9 nucleotides line up with TRBD1. Germline trimming cut 6 bases from V and 6 bases from J; bases unmatched to any gene: 12. This CDR3 has 15 residues. Germline V lookup: CDR1 MNHNS, CDR2 SASEGT. The DNA for the CDR3 is TGTGCCAGCAGCGCGGTCCCGGGACAGGGACGCGAGCAGTACTTC. This sequence encodes CASSAVPGQGREQYF.

This chain joins TRBV4-3 and TRBJ1-1, with D possibly TRBD1 on 5 matching bases. The germline V gene has CDR1 LGHNA and CDR2 YSLEER. V shed 5 bases and J shed 1 base, with 14 bases lying between them. This CDR3 is 15 amino acids long. The CDR3 is CASSSVGRGNTEAFF. The CDR3 DNA reads as TGCGCCAGCAGCTCAGTGGGGAGGGGGAACACTGAAGCTTTCTTT.

J is TRBJ1-4 and V is TRBV10-3; tentatively, D is TRBD1 (5 bases). The CDR3 spans 16 residues. In germline, CDR1 is ENHRY, CDR2 SYGVKD. Trimming cost V 6 bases and J 0 bases, with 14 bases left between them. CDR3 region: CAIRSGRGATNEKLFF. CDR3 bases: TGTGCCATCAGATCTGGGAGGGGTGCAACTAATGAAAAACTGTTTTTT.

The chain couples TRBV7-9 to TRBJ1-4; TRBD1 is a possible D gene (6 bases). The V gene's germline CDR1 is SEHNR and CDR2 FQNEAQ (reference sequence). This CDR3 is built from 19 residues. Between the trimmed V and J ends, which lost 2 bases and 4 bases, there was a span of 23 bases. CDR3 nucleotide sequence: TGTGCCAGCAGCTTACCAGTGAGTTTTCCGGACAGACTTAATGAAAAACTGTTTTTT. Its protein product is CASSLPVSFPDRLNEKLFF. The full variable domain, in which reference TRBV7-9 and TRBJ1-4 provide the parts outside the CDR3, is DTGVSQNPRHKITKRGQNVTFRCDPISEHNRLYWYRQTLGQGPEFLTYFQNEAQLEKSRLLSDRFSAERPKGSFSTLEIQRTEQGDSAMYLCASSLPVSFPDRLNEKLFFGSGTQLSVL.

This clone was observed a few times. This chain joins TRBV25-1 and TRBJ1-2; no firm D call. This CDR3 region has 12 residues. Germline V gene sequence: CDR1 MGHDK, CDR2 SYGVNS. The ends were cut back, 3 bases at V and 7 bases at J, with 9 bases in the middle. CDR3 residues: CASSDGFSGYTF. CDR3 DNA: TGTGCCAGCAGTGACGGGTTCTCTGGCTACACCTTC.

The CDR3 region is CASSQDRQRRYSTDTQYF. CDR3 DNA: TGCGCCAGCAGCCAAGATAGGCAGCGGAGGTATAGCACAGATACGCAGTATTTT. V and J are TRBV4-3 and TRBJ2-3; tentatively, D is TRBD2 (5 bases). V was clipped by 0 bases and J by 0 bases, with 16 bases between them. The CDR3 totals 18 residues. The germline CDR1 and CDR2 sequences are LGHNA and YSLEER.

Details on this clone: Distinct nucleotide sequences in the sample also encode this CDR3. The chain combines TRBV4-3 with TRBJ2-7; the match to TRBD2 covers 11 bases. Germline V CDR1 and CDR2: LGHNA, YSLEER. Unmatched junction bases numbered 2, after V lost 0 bases and J lost 4 bases. This CDR3 is 15 amino acids long. CDR3 sequence: CASSQEGTSGYEQYF. CDR3 coding DNA: TGCGCCAGCAGCCAAGAAGGGACTAGCGGATACGAGCAGTACTTC.

This clone has only a few counts. The chain uses TRBV2 and TRBJ1-3; possible D gene TRBD1, 5 bases. The CDR3 has 13 residues. Trimming took 9 bases from V and 4 from J, leaving 13 bases between them. CDR1 and CDR2 from the germline V gene are SNHLY and FYNNEI. CDR3 bases: TGTGCCAGTGAATCAGGGCCCGGAAACACCATATATTTT. Translation gives CASESGPGNTIYF.

This chain uses TRBV7-8 with TRBJ1-4; D is unclear. Germline CDR1 reads SGHVS; CDR2 reads FQNEAQ. Trimming removed 1 base from V and 1 base from J, with 13 bases in between. The CDR3 extends over 17 amino acids. CDR3 loop: CASSLVAPAKTNEKLFF. Here the CDR3 DNA reads TGTGCCAGCAGCTTAGTGGCGCCGGCAAAAACTAATGAAAAACTGTTTTTT.

The chain links TRBV7-8 to TRBJ2-7, with unresolved D. The V end was cut by 1 base, the J end by 0 bases, with 13 bases between. The CDR3 has 16 residues. The V gene's germline CDR1 is SGHVS and CDR2 FQNEAQ. The CDR3 region has the DNA TGTGCCAGCAGCTTAGGAGGTCAGATGAGCTCCTACGAGCAGTACTTC. Its translation: CASSLGGQMSSYEQYF.

The CDR3 DNA reads TGTGCCAGTAGTCTTACGACAGGGAGTAACACAGATACGCAGTATTTT. Translating it yields CASSLTTGSNTDTQYF. The chain carries TRBV19 and TRBJ2-3; TRBD1 matches at 7 bases. V gave up 5 bases and J gave up 2 bases; unmatched junction bases: 10. CDR1 and CDR2 from the germline V gene are LNHDA and SQIVND (reference sequence). The CDR3 is 16 residues long.

This chain connects TRBV5-5 to TRBJ1-1; D ambiguous. The CDR3 contains 13 residues. V gave up 1 base and J gave up 1 base, with 5 bases separating them. Germline CDR1 is SGHKS and CDR2 is YYEKEE (reference sequence). The CDR3 region is CASSLTPNTEAFF. CDR3 DNA: TGTGCCAGCAGCTTGACCCCGAACACTGAAGCTTTCTTT.